This T cell receptor beta chain was recovered during a study of blood T cell repertoires in COVID-19. Across the whole study: PBMCs, B-cell-depleted T cells, or T cells were the source of the cDNA or gDNA that made up the material.

TCRdb's table, derived via immunoSEQ multiplex PCR, lists solely in-frame clones and lacks some. The sample contains over 600,000 clones, 70% to 90% of which appear only once. CDR3 size: 16 residues. Germline-derived CDR1 and CDR2 are MNHNY and SVGAGI (reference sequence). V lost 2 bases to trimming and J lost 6 bases, with 19 bases between them. This TCR came from a woman aged 18-29 years with acute or convalescent COVID-19. The rearrangement uses TRBV6-6 and TRBJ1-2; D unclear. Source material: peripheral blood. CDR3 residues: CASSYGSTWEKDGYTF. CDR3 bases: TGTGCCAGCAGTTACGGTTCAACATGGGAGAAGGATGGCTACACCTTC.